Shown below are 18 T cell receptor beta chains from a single sample sequenced in a study of shared clonotypes between healthy human individuals. Data came from immunoSEQ multiplex PCR; TCRdb stores just in-frame clones and leaves some out. The sample includes roughly 2.4 million clones, approximately 96% of them seen just once. Material: naive CD4+ T cells sorted from blood. Subset: CD45RA+ positively selected. All receptors come from a man aged 18-30 years in good health.

V usage is TRBV2 and J usage is TRBJ2-1, with a tentative D call TRBD1 (6 bases). V dropped 3 bases and J dropped 5 bases, with 14 bases sitting between them. The CDR3 is 15 amino acids. CDR1 SNHLY and CDR2 FYNNEI come from the germline V gene. The CDR3 loop is CASSDKGEVNNEQFF. DNA for the CDR3: TGTGCCAGCAGTGACAAGGGGGAAGTCAACAATGAGCAGTTCTTC.

J is TRBJ2-7 and V is TRBV7-2; D perhaps matches TRBD1 (5 bases). From germline, CDR1 is SGHTA and CDR2 FQGNSA. The V gene lost 3 bases and the J gene lost 2 bases, with 8 bases spanning the gap. The CDR3 runs to 13 residues. Here the CDR3 DNA reads TGTGCCAGCAGCTTCGCCAGGGCCTACGAGCAGTACTTC. Residues: CASSFARAYEQYF. The full variable domain, with the rest looked up from reference TRBV7-2 and TRBJ2-7, is GAGVSQSPSNKVTEKGKDVELRCDPISGHTALYWYRQSLGQGLEFLIYFQGNSAPDKSGLPSDRFSAERTGGSVSTLTIQRTQQEDSAVYLCASSFARAYEQYFGPGTRLTVT.

The chain uses TRBV6-5 and TRBJ1-6; no clear D. The CDR3 consists of 13 residues. V was cut by 2 bases and J by 10 bases, with 9 bases left in between. Germline V lookup: CDR1 MNHEY, CDR2 SVGAGI. The CDR3 sequence: CASSYASVSPLHF. As DNA, the CDR3 is TGTGCCAGCAGTTACGCGAGTGTGTCACCCCTCCACTTT.

This chain uses TRBV10-3 with TRBJ2-7, with 10 bases lining up with TRBD2. V shed 4 bases and J 4 bases; nucleotides not matched to a gene: 7. The CDR3 runs to 15 residues. Germline CDR1 ENHRY, CDR2 SYGVKD. The CDR3 spells CAISALAGVRYEQYF. The CDR3 DNA sequence: TGTGCCATCAGTGCGCTAGCGGGAGTTAGGTACGAGCAGTACTTC.

The chain recombines TRBV12-5 with TRBJ2-3, with D hard to call. There are 12 residues in the CDR3. V shed 8 bases and J shed 2 bases, with 8 bases lying between them. Germline V lookup: CDR1 LGHNT, CDR2 FRNRAP. This chain's CDR3 is CASSIDTDTQYF. CDR3 in DNA: TGTGCTAGTTCCATTGACACAGATACGCAGTATTTT.

The chain combines TRBV7-2 with TRBJ2-5; 14 bases match TRBD2. Trimming removed 5 bases from V and 7 bases from J; junction bases left unmatched: 9. From germline, CDR1 is SGHTA and CDR2 FQGNSA. This CDR3 is 16 amino acids long. The CDR3, as DNA: TGTGCCAGCAGCCAGAGGACTAGCGGGGGGTCCGTGACCCAGTACTTC. Residues: CASSQRTSGGSVTQYF.

The chain is built from TRBV7-2 and TRBJ1-1; maybe TRBD1 (5 bases). V lost 5 bases and J lost 4, with 14 bases in between. CDR3 length: 14 amino acids. In germline, CDR1 is SGHTA, CDR2 FQGNSA. DNA of the CDR3: TGTGCCAGCAGCACGGGGCGCTTGGGCACTGAAGCTTTCTTT. As protein: CASSTGRLGTEAFF.

As concerns this clone: In the same sample, other DNA sequences code for this CDR3. V gene TRBV5-1 combines with J gene TRBJ1-1; no firm D call. Germline CDR1 is SGHRS and CDR2 is YFSETQ. The V end was cut by 4 bases, the J end by 1 base, with 8 bases between. The CDR3 is 13 amino acids. The CDR3 sequence: CASSVQENTEAFF. The DNA of the CDR3 is TGCGCCAGCAGCGTCCAGGAGAACACTGAAGCTTTCTTT.

This chain uses TRBV5-1 with TRBJ2-2; D is uncertain. Germline V lookup: CDR1 SGHRS, CDR2 YFSETQ. Trimming took 2 bases from V and 1 from J, leaving 6 bases between them. The CDR3 has 14 amino acids. The CDR3 DNA reads as TGCGCCAGCAGCTTCTCGCTGAACACCGGGGAGCTGTTTTTT. Its protein product is CASSFSLNTGELFF.

The rearrangement links TRBV28 to TRBJ1-1, with 7 bases lining up with TRBD1. From germline, CDR1 is MDHEN and CDR2 SYDVKM. This CDR3 spans 12 amino acids. Unmatched junction bases numbered 4, after V lost 8 bases and J lost 4 bases. The chain's CDR3 is CASGTDSTEAFF. CDR3 DNA sequence: TGTGCCAGCGGGACAGATAGCACTGAAGCTTTCTTT. The whole variable domain, remainder taken from reference TRBV28 and TRBJ1-1, is DVKVTQSSRYLVKRTGEKVFLECVQDMDHENMFWYRQDPGLGLRLIYFSYDVKMKEKGDIPEGYSVSREKKERFSLILESASTNQTSMYLCASGTDSTEAFFGQGTRLTVV.

This chain links TRBV13 with TRBJ2-7; 9 bases are shared with TRBD2. The junction had 15 bases not matched to a gene; V was cut back by 7 bases and J by 5 bases. This CDR3 has 16 residues. The germline V gene has CDR1 PRHDT and CDR2 FYEKMQ (reference sequence). The CDR3 loop is CASNEGGRALGNEQYF. For the CDR3, the DNA is TGTGCCAGCAACGAGGGCGGGAGGGCCCTTGGTAACGAGCAGTACTTC.

J is TRBJ1-4 and V is TRBV30; TRBD1 matches 9 bases. Germline loops: CDR1 GTSNPN, CDR2 SVGIG (reference sequence). The CDR3 consists of 13 residues. V gave up 5 bases and J gave up 6 bases; unmatched junction bases: 4. Here the CDR3 DNA reads TGTGCCTGGGAGACAGGGGGGGATGAAAAACTGTTTTTT. It yields the protein CAWETGGDEKLFF.

This sequence joins TRBV5-1 and TRBJ2-1; 10 bases agree with TRBD2. CDR1 is SGHRS, CDR2 YFSETQ, per germline. This CDR3 region has 16 residues. Losses at the gene ends were 3 bases for V and 4 bases for J; bases not matched to a gene: 7. In DNA form, the CDR3 reads TGCGCCAGCAGCTCAGCTAGCGGGAGAGTTTACAATGAGCAGTTCTTC. Translated: CASSSASGRVYNEQFF. The whole variable domain, remainder taken from reference TRBV5-1 and TRBJ2-1, is KAGVTQTPRYLIKTRGQQVTLSCSPISGHRSVSWYQQTPGQGLQFLFEYFSETQRNKGNFPGRFSGRQFSNSRSEMNVSTLELGDSALYLCASSSASGRVYNEQFFGPGTRLTVL.

V usage is TRBV5-8 and J usage is TRBJ2-1, with 8 positions matching TRBD1. J was trimmed by 2 bases and V by 2 bases; bases with no gene match: 6. The CDR3 is 16 residues long. CDR1 is SGHTS and CDR2 is YDEGEE in the germline V gene. The CDR3 sequence: CASSFGYRGAYNEQFF. CDR3 DNA: TGTGCCAGCAGCTTCGGCTACAGGGGGGCCTACAATGAGCAGTTCTTC. Drawing the rest from reference TRBV5-8 and TRBJ2-1, the complete variable domain is EAGVTQSPTHLIKTRGQQATLRCSPISGHTSVYWYQQALGLGLQFLLWYDEGEERNRGNFPPRFSGRQFPNYSSELNVNALELEDSALYLCASSFGYRGAYNEQFFGPGTRLTVL.

A remark on this clone: This sample includes further DNA sequences coding for the same CDR3. This chain connects TRBV9 to TRBJ1-1, with D perhaps TRBD1 (5 bases). V was trimmed by 0 bases and J by 1 base, leaving 7 bases between them. Germline-derived CDR1 and CDR2 are SGDLS and YYNGEE. The CDR3 totals 14 residues. The CDR3 here is CASSVVGGNTEAFF. DNA of the CDR3: TGTGCCAGCAGCGTAGTCGGGGGGAACACTGAAGCTTTCTTT.

This chain connects TRBV2 to TRBJ1-1; 9 nucleotides match TRBD1. J lost 5 bases, V lost 6 bases, and 10 bases had no gene match. This CDR3 has 15 amino acids. CDR1 and CDR2 from the germline V gene are SNHLY and FYNNEI. The CDR3 DNA sequence: TGTGCCAGCAGCTACACCGGGACAGGGAGGACTGAAGCTTTCTTT. It is translated as CASSYTGTGRTEAFF.

This clone was observed a single time. This rearrangement joins TRBV10-3 to TRBJ1-2; TRBD1 aligns across 9 bases. J lost 8 bases, V lost 4 bases, and 5 bases had no gene match. Germline CDR1 reads ENHRY; CDR2 reads SYGVKD. CDR3 length equals 13 residues. The CDR3 region is CAISVGTGKGYTF. Here the CDR3 DNA reads TGTGCCATCAGTGTCGGGACAGGGAAAGGCTACACCTTC.

The chain employs TRBV6-6 and TRBJ2-2; the D gene is possibly TRBD2 (6 bases). Trimming shortened V by 6 bases and J by 0 bases, and 8 bases separated the two germline ends. Germline-derived CDR1 and CDR2 are MNHNY and SVGAGI (reference sequence). This CDR3 region has 14 residues. For the CDR3, the DNA is TGTGCCAGCAGGGAGGGTCCGAACACCGGGGAGCTGTTTTTT. Encoded protein: CASREGPNTGELFF.